The TCR beta chain under discussion was sequenced for a study of blood T cells in healthy people across ages. Study outcomes and limitations: As age increased, TCR beta diversity per million T cells fell in a roughly linear fashion. With unsorted PBMCs, a conclusive comparison of naive versus antigen-experienced cells was not possible.

With a J-beta primer mix and a sample-barcoded 5' primer, a second PCR ran about 7 to 11 cycles. The template-switch adaptor was a 5' adaptor with 12 random nucleotides. It tagged each cDNA molecule. One entry per CDR3 protein results from TCRdb running MiXCR on the 5' RACE reads. The table lists roughly 1,700,000 distinct CDR3 sequences, over 25% of them singletons. Concerning this clonotype itself: Its antigen is as yet unknown.

The V and J ends lost 1 base and 2 bases respectively, with 13 bases between them. The CDR3 extends over 16 amino acids. Germline V gene data show CDR1 as SGHVS and CDR2 as FQNEAQ. Each donor's blood draw was approximately 10 milliliters of peripheral blood. Sequenced material: blood. The source of this sequence is a woman aged 30 to 39 in good health. The chain recombines TRBV7-8 with TRBJ2-3; D is unclear. CDR3 residues: CASSLDESSNTDTQYF. The CDR3 DNA reads TGTGCCAGCAGCTTAGATGAGAGCAGTAACACAGATACGCAGTATTTT.